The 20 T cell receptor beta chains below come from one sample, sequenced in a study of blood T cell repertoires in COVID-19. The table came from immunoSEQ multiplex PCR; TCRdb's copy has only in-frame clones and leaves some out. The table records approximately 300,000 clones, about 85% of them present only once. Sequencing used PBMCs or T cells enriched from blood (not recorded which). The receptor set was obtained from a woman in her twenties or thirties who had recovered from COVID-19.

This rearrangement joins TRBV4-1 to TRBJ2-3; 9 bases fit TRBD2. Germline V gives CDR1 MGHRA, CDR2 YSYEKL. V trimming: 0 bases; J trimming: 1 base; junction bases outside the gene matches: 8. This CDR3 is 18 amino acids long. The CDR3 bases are TGCGCCAGCAGCCAAGATTGGCAGGCGGGGGGGCGCACAGATACGCAGTATTTT. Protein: CASSQDWQAGGRTDTQYF.

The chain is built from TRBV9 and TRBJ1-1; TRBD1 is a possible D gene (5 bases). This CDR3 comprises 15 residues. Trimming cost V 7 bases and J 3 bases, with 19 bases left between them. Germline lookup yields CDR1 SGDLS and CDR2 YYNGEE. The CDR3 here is CASSMGGGGHTEAFF. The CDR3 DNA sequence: TGTGCCAGCTCCATGGGGGGGGGAGGGCACACTGAAGCTTTCTTT. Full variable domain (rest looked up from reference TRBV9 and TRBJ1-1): DSGVTQTPKHLITATGQRVTLRCSPRSGDLSVYWYQQSLDQGLQFLIQYYNGEERAKGNILERFSAQQFPDLHSELNLSSLELGDSALYFCASSMGGGGHTEAFFGQGTRLTVV.

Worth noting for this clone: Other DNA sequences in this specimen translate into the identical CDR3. The CDR3 bases are TGTGCCAGTAGTATTGGGCAGCAAGAGACCCAGTACTTC. This gives the protein CASSIGQQETQYF. The gene calls are TRBV19 and TRBJ2-5; D uncertain. The CDR3 has 13 amino acids. Germline-derived CDR1 and CDR2 are LNHDA and SQIVND (reference sequence). V was cut by 3 bases and J by 2 bases, with 7 bases left in between.

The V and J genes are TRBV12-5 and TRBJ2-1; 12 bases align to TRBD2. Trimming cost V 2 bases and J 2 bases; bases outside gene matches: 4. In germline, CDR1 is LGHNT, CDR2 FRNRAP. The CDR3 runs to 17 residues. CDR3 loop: CASGLRTSGDPYNEQFF. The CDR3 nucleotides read TGTGCTAGTGGTTTGAGGACTAGCGGGGACCCCTACAATGAGCAGTTCTTC.

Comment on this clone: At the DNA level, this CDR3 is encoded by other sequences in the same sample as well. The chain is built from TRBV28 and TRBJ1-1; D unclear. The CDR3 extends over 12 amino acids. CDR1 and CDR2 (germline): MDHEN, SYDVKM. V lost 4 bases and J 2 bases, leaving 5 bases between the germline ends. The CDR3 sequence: CASSSVNTEAFF. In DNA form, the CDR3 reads TGTGCCAGCAGTTCCGTAAACACTGAAGCTTTCTTT.

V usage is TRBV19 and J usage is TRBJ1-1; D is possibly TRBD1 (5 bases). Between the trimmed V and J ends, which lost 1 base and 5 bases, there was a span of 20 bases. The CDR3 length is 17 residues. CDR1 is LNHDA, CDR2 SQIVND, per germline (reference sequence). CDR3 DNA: TGTGCCAGTAGTATAGGATCGGGAGGGGTGGGAAAAACTGAAGCTTTCTTT. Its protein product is CASSIGSGGVGKTEAFF.

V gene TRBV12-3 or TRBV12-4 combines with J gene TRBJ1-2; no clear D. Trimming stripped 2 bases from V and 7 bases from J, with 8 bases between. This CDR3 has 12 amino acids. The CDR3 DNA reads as TGTGCCAGCAGTTTATCAGGCAGTGGCTACACCTTC. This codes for CASSLSGSGYTF.

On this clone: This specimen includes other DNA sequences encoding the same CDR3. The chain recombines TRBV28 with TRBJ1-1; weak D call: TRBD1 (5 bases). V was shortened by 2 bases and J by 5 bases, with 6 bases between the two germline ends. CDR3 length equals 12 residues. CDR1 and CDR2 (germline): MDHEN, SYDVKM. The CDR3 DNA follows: TGTGCCAGCAGTTTAGGGGCGACTGAAGCTTTCTTT. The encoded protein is CASSLGATEAFF.

Written as DNA, the CDR3 is TGCGCCAGCAGCCAAACGAGGGTATCAGAAGCTTTCTTT. Amino acids: CASSQTRVSEAFF. The genes are TRBV4-1 and TRBJ1-1; D is ambiguous. CDR1 MGHRA and CDR2 YSYEKL come from the germline V gene. The CDR3 runs to 13 residues. The V end was cut by 2 bases, the J end by 8 bases, with 12 bases between.

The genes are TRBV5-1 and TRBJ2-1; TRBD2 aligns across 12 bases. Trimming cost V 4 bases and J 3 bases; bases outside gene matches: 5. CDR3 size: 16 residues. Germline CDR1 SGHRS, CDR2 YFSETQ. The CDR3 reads CASSPGLAGLYNEQFF. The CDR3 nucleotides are TGCGCCAGCAGCCCTGGACTAGCGGGGCTCTACAATGAGCAGTTCTTC.

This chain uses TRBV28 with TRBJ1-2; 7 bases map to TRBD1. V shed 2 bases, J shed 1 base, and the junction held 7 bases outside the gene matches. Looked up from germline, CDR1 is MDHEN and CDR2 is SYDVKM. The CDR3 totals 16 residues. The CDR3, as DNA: TGTGCCAGCAGTTTAGTGGGACAGCGTTTTAACTATGGCTACACCTTC. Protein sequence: CASSLVGQRFNYGYTF.

The DNA for the CDR3 is TGTGCCAGCAGCACCACCCGGGACAGAGACTATGGCTACACCTTC. The encoded protein is CASSTTRDRDYGYTF. The V call is TRBV7-8, the J call TRBJ1-2, with 7 bases that match TRBD1. CDR1 is SGHVS, CDR2 FQNEAQ, per germline. V lost 5 bases to trimming and J lost 3 bases; unmatched junction nucleotides: 9. The CDR3 consists of 15 residues.

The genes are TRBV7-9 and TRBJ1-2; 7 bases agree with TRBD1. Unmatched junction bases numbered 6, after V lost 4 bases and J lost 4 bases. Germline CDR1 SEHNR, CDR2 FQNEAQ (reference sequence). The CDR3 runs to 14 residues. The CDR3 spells CASSSRDSIYGYTF. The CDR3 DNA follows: TGTGCCAGCAGCTCCAGGGACAGTATCTATGGCTACACCTTC.

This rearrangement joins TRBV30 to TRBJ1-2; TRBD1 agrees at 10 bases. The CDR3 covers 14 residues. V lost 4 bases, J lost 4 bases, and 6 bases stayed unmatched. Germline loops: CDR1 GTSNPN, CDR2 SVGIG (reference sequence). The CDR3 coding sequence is TGTGCCTGGACCCGACAGGGGGCAATCTATGGCTACACCTTC. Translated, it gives CAWTRQGAIYGYTF.

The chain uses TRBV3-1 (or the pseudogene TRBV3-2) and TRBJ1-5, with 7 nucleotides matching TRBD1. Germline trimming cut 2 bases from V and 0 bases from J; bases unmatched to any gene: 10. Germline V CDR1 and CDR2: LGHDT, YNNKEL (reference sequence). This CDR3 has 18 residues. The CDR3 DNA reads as TGTGCCAGCAGCCAACGGCCGAGGACAGGCTATAGCAATCAGCCCCAGCATTTT. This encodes CASSQRPRTGYSNQPQHF.

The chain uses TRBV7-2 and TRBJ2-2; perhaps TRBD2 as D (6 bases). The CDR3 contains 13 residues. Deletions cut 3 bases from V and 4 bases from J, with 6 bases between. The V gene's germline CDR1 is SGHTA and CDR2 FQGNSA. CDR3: CASSFGGTGELFF. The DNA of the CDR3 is TGTGCCAGCAGCTTCGGGGGCACCGGGGAGCTGTTTTTT.

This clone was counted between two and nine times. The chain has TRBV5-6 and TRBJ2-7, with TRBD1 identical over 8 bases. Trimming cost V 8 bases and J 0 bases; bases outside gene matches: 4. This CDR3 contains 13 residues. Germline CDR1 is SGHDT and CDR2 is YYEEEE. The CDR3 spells CASAGGDSYEQYF. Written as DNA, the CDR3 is TGTGCCAGTGCAGGGGGCGACTCCTACGAGCAGTACTTC.

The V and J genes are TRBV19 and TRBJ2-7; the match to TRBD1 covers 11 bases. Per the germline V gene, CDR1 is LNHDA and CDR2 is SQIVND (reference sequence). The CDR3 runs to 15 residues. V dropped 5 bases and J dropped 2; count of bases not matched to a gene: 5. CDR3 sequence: CASSPMGQGAYEQYF. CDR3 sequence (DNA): TGTGCCAGTAGTCCAATGGGACAGGGGGCCTACGAGCAGTACTTC.

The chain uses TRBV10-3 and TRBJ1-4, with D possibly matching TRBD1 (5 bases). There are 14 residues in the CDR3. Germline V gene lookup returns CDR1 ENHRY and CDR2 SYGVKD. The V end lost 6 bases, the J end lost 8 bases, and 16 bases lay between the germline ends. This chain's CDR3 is CAIRATDGGEKLFF. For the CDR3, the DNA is TGTGCCATCAGGGCGACAGACGGGGGGGAAAAACTGTTTTTT.

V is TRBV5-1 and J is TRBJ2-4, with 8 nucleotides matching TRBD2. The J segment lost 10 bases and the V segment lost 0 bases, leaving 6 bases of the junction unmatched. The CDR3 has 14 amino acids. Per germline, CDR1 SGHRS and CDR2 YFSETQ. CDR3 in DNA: TGCGCCAGCAGCTTGGGGGGGACTAGTTTGATTCAGTACTTC. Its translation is CASSLGGTSLIQYF.